These 9 T cell receptor beta chains originate from one sample sequenced in a study of blood T cell repertoires in COVID-19. Sequencing was performed with immunoSEQ multiplex PCR; in TCRdb, only in-frame clones are kept and a portion is missing. Found here are over 200,000 clones, about 88% of them singletons; the top ten hold 0.99%. The specimen was peripheral blood. Source of these receptors: a woman in her forties who had recovered from COVID-19.

This CDR3 reads CASGLGLAGVGEQFF. CDR3 DNA: TGTGCTAGTGGTTTGGGGCTAGCGGGAGTGGGTGAGCAGTTCTTC. The chain uses TRBV12-5 and TRBJ2-1, with 10 bases identical to TRBD2. Germline loops: CDR1 LGHNT, CDR2 FRNRAP. The CDR3 extends over 15 amino acids. Trimming removed 1 base from V and 9 bases from J; junction bases left unmatched: 6.

This chain joins TRBV3-1 (or the pseudogene TRBV3-2) and TRBJ2-1, with D perhaps TRBD2 (6 bases). CDR3 length: 15 amino acids. Trimming left V 1 base short and J 12 bases short, with 19 bases between. CDR1 is LGHDT and CDR2 is YNNKEL in the germline V gene (reference sequence). The CDR3 loop reads CASSQVFRLGSWQFF. The CDR3 nucleotides read TGTGCCAGCAGCCAAGTTTTCCGACTAGGTTCGTGGCAGTTCTTC.

The V and J genes are TRBV5-1 and TRBJ1-1, with TRBD1 identical over 8 bases. V lost 4 bases and J lost 7; bases outside the gene matches: 6. Germline lookup yields CDR1 SGHRS and CDR2 YFSETQ. There are 13 residues in the CDR3. The CDR3 reads CASSPTGVGEAFF. The DNA of the CDR3 is TGCGCCAGCAGCCCGACAGGGGTGGGTGAAGCTTTCTTT.

The genes are TRBV6-1 and TRBJ1-1; 8 nucleotides agree with TRBD1. CDR1 is MNHNS and CDR2 is SASEGT in the germline V gene. Trimming cost V 0 bases and J 7 bases; bases outside gene matches: 4. CDR3 size: 14 residues. CDR3 in amino acids: CASSEAAGQVEAFF. CDR3 bases: TGTGCCAGCAGTGAAGCGGCGGGACAGGTTGAAGCTTTCTTT.

V gene TRBV6-1 combines with J gene TRBJ2-7; TRBD2 agrees at 8 bases. The CDR3 covers 20 residues. Germline CDR1 and CDR2: MNHNS and SASEGT. J was trimmed by 1 base and V by 2 bases; bases with no gene match: 19. The CDR3 nucleotides are TGTGCCAGCAGTGAACCCACTGGGGGCGCGGCGGGGGGCCGTTCCTACGAGCAGTACGTC. Amino acid sequence: CASSEPTGGAAGGRSYEQYV.

The CDR3 protein is CAIRLAGGPADTQYF. In DNA, the CDR3 is TGTGCCATCAGACTAGCGGGAGGGCCCGCAGATACGCAGTATTTT. The chain couples TRBV10-3 to TRBJ2-3, with 13 bases that match TRBD2. Trimming took 6 bases from V and 4 from J; bases not matched to a gene: 4. The germline gives CDR1 ENHRY, CDR2 SYGVKD. CDR3 length: 15 amino acids.

The genes are TRBV5-1 and TRBJ2-1, with 9 bases matching TRBD1. In germline, CDR1 is SGHRS, CDR2 YFSETQ. J lost 12 bases, V lost 3 bases, and 7 bases had no gene match. The CDR3 runs 13 residues. CDR3 loop: CASSSQPTGGQFF. The CDR3 nucleotides read TGCGCCAGCAGCTCACAACCGACAGGGGGGCAGTTCTTC.

The chain links TRBV7-9 to TRBJ1-1, with D perhaps matching TRBD1 (5 bases). Germline V gene lookup returns CDR1 SEHNR and CDR2 FQNEAQ (reference sequence). Between the trimmed V and J ends, which lost 5 bases and 5 bases, there was a span of 18 bases. This CDR3 region has 15 residues. The CDR3 nucleotides are TGTGCCAGCAGCCCCCCGGGGGGGATGGGGACTGAAGCTTTCTTT. Translating gives CASSPPGGMGTEAFF.

Regarding this clone: One end of the junction does not line up with germline, which may come from a read error. This rearrangement joins TRBV18 to TRBJ2-1; no reliable D call. The CDR3 contains 14 residues. Per the germline V gene, CDR1 is KGHSH and CDR2 is LQKENI. The CDR3: CASSPLLAANAQFF. The CDR3 DNA reads TGTGCCAGCTCACCCCTCCTTGCGGCCAATGCGCAGTTCTTC.